A selection of T cell receptor beta chains follows, all from one sample in a study of blood T cell repertoires in COVID-19. Some clones are missing from TCRdb's copy, which holds only in-frame ones; the method was immunoSEQ multiplex PCR. The sample shows about 130,000 clones, around 85% of them seen only once. What was sequenced was peripheral blood. The origin of the receptors is a human donor in a cohort sampled during active COVID-19. The CDR3 runs from the conserved cysteine through the conserved F or W. A D gene is named only where the DNA matches it firmly. The size entry is marked missing in some rows and otherwise reads once, few, many or a size class.

>-|-|TRBV6-2/TRBV6-3|TRBJ1-5
TGTGCCAGCAGTTACTCGAGGCTGATCAATCAGCCCCAGCATTTT
CASSYSRLINQPQHF
>-|once|TRBV5-6|TRBJ2-1
TGTGCCAGCAGCTACGGGACTTCGAGGGGTAATGAGCAGTTCTTC
CASSYGTSRGNEQFF
>-|-|TRBV25-1|TRBJ2-3
TGTGCCAGCAGTGAACCAAAACTGCTGCGAGGAACAGATACGCAGTATTTT
CASSEPKLLRGTDTQYF
>-|-|TRBV5-6|TRBJ2-5
TGTGCCAGCAAAGACGCCTCTAGGGAGACCCAGTACTTC
CASKDASRETQYF
>TRBD1|-|TRBV14|TRBJ1-6
TGTGCCAGCAGCGTACGACAGGGTCTTCGTGATTCACCCCTCCACTTT
CASSVRQGLRDSPLHF
>TRBD1|-|TRBV30|TRBJ1-2
TGTGCCTGGGCTCGACAGGGGAACTATGGCTACACCTTC
CAWARQGNYGYTF
>-|-|TRBV5-1|TRBJ2-5
TGCGCCAGCAGCTTGAACGGTATTCAAGAGACCCAGTACTTC
CASSLNGIQETQYF
>TRBD2|-|TRBV7-7|TRBJ2-1
TGTGCTAGCAGCGCGAACCTAGCGGGGGCCTACAATGAGCAGTTCTTC
CASSANLAGAYNEQFF
>TRBD2|-|TRBV4-3|TRBJ2-1
TGCGCCAGCAGCCAAGATAGCGGGAGCTACAATGAGCAGTTCTTC
CASSQDSGSYNEQFF
>-|-|TRBV21-1|TRBJ1-3
TGTGCCAGCAGCAGAAAAGGGGGACGGGCTGAAGGAAACACCATATATTTT
CASSRKGGRAEGNTIYF
>-|-|TRBV5-4|TRBJ1-2
TGTGCCAGCAGCACCACGACAGTAGCTAACTATGGCTACACCTTC
CASSTTTVANYGYTF
>-|-|TRBV30|TRBJ1-1
TGTGCCTGGAGTTCATGGGCCGGAATGAACACTGAAGCTTTCTTT
CAWSSWAGMNTEAFF
>-|few|TRBV5-1|TRBJ1-2
TGCGCCAGCAGCTTGGGGGAGAGGGTTCGGGGCTACACCTTC
CASSLGERVRGYTF
>-|-|TRBV30|TRBJ1-4
TGTGCCTGGAGTGTACCAGGGGTAACTGAAAAACTGTTTTTT
CAWSVPGVTEKLFF
>TRBD1|-|TRBV12-3/TRBV12-4|TRBJ2-3
TGTGCCTGCGCGAAGGGGGCCGCAGATACGCAGTATTTT
CACAKGAADTQYF
>TRBD2|-|TRBV7-9|TRBJ2-1
TGTGCCAGCAGCACTCCCCCCGCGACTAGCGAATACAATGAGCAGTTCTTC
CASSTPPATSEYNEQFF
>-|-|TRBV25-1|TRBJ1-2
TGTGCCAGCAGTCACGGTCCAATCCAACGCATTGGCTACACCTTC
CASSHGPIQRIGYTF
>TRBD1|-|TRBV7-2|TRBJ2-7
TGTGCCAGCAGCCACTCCACATGGGGGACAGTGAACTACGAGCAGTACTTC
CASSHSTWGTVNYEQYF
>-|-|TRBV25-1|TRBJ2-3
TGTGCCAGCAGTGAATACGGGGGAGCTAGCACAGATACGCAGTATTTT
CASSEYGGASTDTQYF
>TRBD2|-|TRBV6-6|TRBJ2-5
TGTGCCAGCCAGCCCCTAGCGGGGTCCCAAGAGACCCAGTACTTC
CASQPLAGSQETQYF
>-|-|TRBV6-5|TRBJ1-5
TGTGCCAGCCGGTCGGGGGGGCCAGGGCAGCCCCAGCATTTT
CASRSGGPGQPQHF
>-|-|TRBV10-3|TRBJ1-2
TGTGCCATCAGTGCCCCGGGTTCTAACTATGGCTACACCTTC
CAISAPGSNYGYTF
>TRBD1|few|TRBV5-1|TRBJ1-3
TGCGCCAGCAGCTTGGAACCTAGGGACAGTGGAAACACCATATATTTT
CASSLEPRDSGNTIYF
>-|-|TRBV5-6|TRBJ2-7
TGTGCCAGCACCACAGGGTCTTCAATTTACGAGCAGTACTTC
CASTTGSSIYEQYF
>-|-|TRBV5-1|TRBJ2-5
TGCGCCAGCAGCTTGGGAGCGTTCCAAGAGACCCAGTACTTC
CASSLGAFQETQYF
>TRBD1|-|TRBV2|TRBJ1-2
TGTGCCACCGTCCCCGAGGACAGGGGAGTAACCGGCTACACCTTC
CATVPEDRGVTGYTF
>TRBD2|-|TRBV6-1|TRBJ2-3
TGTGCCAGCAGTGAAGCGAGCGGGGTACGCACAGATACGCAGTATTTT
CASSEASGVRTDTQYF
>TRBD2|-|TRBV20-1|TRBJ2-5
TGCAGTGCTAGTATCGGGGGGGGCTTTGAGACCCAGTACTTC
CSASIGGGFETQYF
>-|-|TRBV4-3|TRBJ1-1
TGCGCCAGCAGCCAAGAGGGGGCGACGGGTGTACGAAGCACTGAAGCTTTCTTT
CASSQEGATGVRSTEAFF
>-|-|TRBV28|TRBJ1-5
TGTGCCAGCAGATTACAGGGAGCGGGTGCTCGGCAGCCCCAGCATTTT
CASRLQGAGARQPQHF
>-|-|TRBV5-1|TRBJ1-1
TGCGCCAGCAGCTTGGCGGTGGGGGCCACTGAAGCTTTCTTT
CASSLAVGATEAFF
>-|-|TRBV9|TRBJ1-1
TGTGCCAGCAGCGTAGGATGGACAATGAACACTGAAGCTTTCTTT
CASSVGWTMNTEAFF
>-|-|TRBV2|TRBJ2-3
TGTGCCAGCAGTGAAGCCCTAGCAGCTAGCACAGATACGCAGTATTTT
CASSEALAASTDTQYF